Each of the 26 T cell receptor beta chains below was sequenced from the same sample in a study of CD8+ T cells in alopecia areata. The treatment is: oral pan-JAK inhibitor, 5-10 mg twice daily. In each case, RNA was isolated and then reverse transcribed into cDNA as the sequencing template. Repertoires were generated with immunoSEQ multiplex PCR, while TCRdb's copy carries only in-frame clones and drops some. The table shows around 120,000 clones, with about 50% occurring only once. Sample: CD4+ T cells sorted from blood, taken at week 4, from a patient treated with tofacitinib. The receptor source for this set is a human donor with alopecia areata.

The chain carries TRBV29-1 and TRBJ2-7; possibly TRBD1 for D (6 bases). There are 13 residues in the CDR3. V was cut by 4 bases and J by 2 bases, with 12 bases left in between. CDR1 and CDR2 (germline): SQVTM, ANQGSEA. The CDR3 bases are TGCAGCGTTGCCGGACAGCTAACCTACGAGCAGTACTTC. This encodes CSVAGQLTYEQYF.

The V gene is TRBV29-1, the J gene TRBJ2-7; 9 nucleotides align to TRBD1. The germline V gene encodes CDR1 SQVTM and CDR2 ANQGSEA. The CDR3 spans 13 residues. V lost 4 bases to trimming and J lost 5 bases; unmatched junction nucleotides: 6. CDR3 DNA: TGCAGCGTTGGGGACAGGGTACTGAACGAGCAGTACTTC. Its translation: CSVGDRVLNEQYF.

J is TRBJ1-2 and V is TRBV30; D gene uncertain. V lost 0 bases and J 4 bases, leaving 12 bases between the germline ends. Germline lookup yields CDR1 GTSNPN and CDR2 SVGIG (reference sequence). This CDR3 comprises 14 residues. CDR3 DNA sequence: TGTGCCTGGAGTGTAAAGGGAGGAAGCTATGGCTACACCTTC. It is translated as CAWSVKGGSYGYTF.

The J gene is TRBJ2-7, the V gene TRBV11-2; no clear D gene. V dropped 1 base and J dropped 7 bases, with 11 bases sitting between them. Germline V gene sequence: CDR1 SGHAT, CDR2 FQNNGV. This CDR3 has 13 residues. The CDR3 nucleotides are TGTGCCAGCAGCTTAGCGGACCCCTGGGAGCAGTACTTC. As protein: CASSLADPWEQYF.

The V gene is TRBV30, the J gene TRBJ1-1; no definite D call. The CDR3 has 13 residues. Looked up from germline, CDR1 is GTSNPN and CDR2 is SVGIG (reference sequence). The V and J ends lost 7 bases and 3 bases respectively, with 15 bases between them. Here the CDR3 DNA reads TGTGCCTCCCGTTTTTGGGTGGACACTGAAGCTTTCTTT. Translation gives CASRFWVDTEAFF.

This clone was seen a single time. Other DNA sequences from this sample encode an identical CDR3 as well. This sequence joins TRBV29-1 and TRBJ1-1; a weak D match, TRBD1 (5 bases). Germline loops: CDR1 SQVTM, CDR2 ANQGSEA. The CDR3 length is 13 residues. Trimming removed 3 bases at V and 0 bases at J, with 8 bases between. CDR3 sequence reads: CSVEGLMNTEAFF. The CDR3 DNA reads TGCAGCGTTGAGGGACTTATGAACACTGAAGCTTTCTTT.

This clone was found a few times. The V gene is TRBV4-1, the J gene TRBJ1-2, with TRBD1 matching 9 bases. The trim removed 9 bases at V and 8 bases at J, leaving 13 bases unmatched. The CDR3 extends over 14 amino acids. Looked up from germline, CDR1 is MGHRA and CDR2 is YSYEKL. CDR3: CASAPGTGMDGYTF. DNA of the CDR3: TGCGCCAGTGCTCCCGGGACAGGGATGGACGGCTACACCTTC.

CDR3 coding DNA: TGCGCCAGCAGCCACCGGGACAGGGCAAGCTACGAGCAGTACTTC. This codes for CASSHRDRASYEQYF. The rearrangement uses TRBV5-1 and TRBJ2-7; TRBD1 aligns across 9 bases. This CDR3 has 15 amino acids. V lost 4 bases, J lost 3 bases, and 8 bases stayed unmatched. CDR1 is SGHRS, CDR2 YFSETQ, per germline.

This clone was counted only a few times. This chain joins TRBV5-6 and TRBJ1-1; D remains unclear. Per germline, CDR1 SGHDT and CDR2 YYEEEE. The CDR3 totals 12 residues. Between the trimmed V and J ends, which lost 4 bases and 6 bases, there was a span of 10 bases. For the CDR3, the DNA is TGTGCCAGCAGCCGTCCGGTCTCTGAAGCTTTCTTT. Translated, it gives CASSRPVSEAFF.

This clone was counted only a few times. The V and J genes are TRBV4-1 and TRBJ1-4, with no clear D. This CDR3 has 12 residues. Trimming left V 3 bases short and J 8 bases short, with 7 bases between. CDR1 is MGHRA, CDR2 YSYEKL, per germline. The CDR3 DNA follows: TGCGCCAGCAGCCACCCATACGAAAAACTGTTTTTT. This translates into CASSHPYEKLFF.

This rearrangement joins TRBV7-2 to TRBJ2-2, with D unclear. V was pared by 7 bases and J by 1 base, with 13 bases between. The CDR3 runs 15 residues. Germline CDR1 SGHTA, CDR2 FQGNSA. This chain's CDR3 is CASTKLSGNTGELFF. The CDR3 DNA reads as TGTGCCAGCACAAAACTCTCAGGGAACACCGGGGAGCTGTTTTTT.

This clone has only a few counts. This sequence joins TRBV5-1 and TRBJ1-5; TRBD1 matches 10 bases. J lost 7 bases, V lost 1 base, and 5 bases had no gene match. The CDR3 consists of 15 residues. Germline V gives CDR1 SGHRS, CDR2 YFSETQ. CDR3 protein: CASSLMGQGSQPQHF. Here the CDR3 DNA reads TGCGCCAGCAGCTTGATGGGACAGGGGTCCCAGCCCCAGCATTTT.

In this sample, this clone turned up a few times. The DNA for the CDR3 is TGCAGCGCGGGAGGCACAGATACGCAGTATTTT. It is translated as CSAGGTDTQYF. The chain has TRBV29-1 and TRBJ2-3; D is possibly TRBD2 (6 bases). V was clipped by 7 bases and J by 1 base, with 6 bases between them. The CDR3 totals 11 residues. Germline CDR1 reads SQVTM; CDR2 reads ANQGSEA.

CDR3 bases: TGCGCCAGCAGCCAAATTCAGGAAAAACTGTTTTTT. Translated, it gives CASSQIQEKLFF. The rearrangement uses TRBV4-1 and TRBJ1-4; D is undetermined. CDR1 and CDR2 from the germline V gene are MGHRA and YSYEKL. The CDR3 sequence is 12 residues long. The V and J ends lost 2 bases and 8 bases respectively, with 6 bases between them.

On this clone itself: Other nucleotide sequences from this sample produce the same CDR3. This chain joins TRBV29-1 and TRBJ2-7; 7 bases agree with TRBD1. After removal of 1 base from V and 2 bases from J, the junction contained 5 bases not matched to a gene. The CDR3 length is 14 residues. The germline CDR1 and CDR2 sequences are SQVTM and ANQGSEA. The DNA of the CDR3 is TGCAGCGTTGAAGGTGGGCAGGGGGCCTACGAGCAGTACTTC. It specifies CSVEGGQGAYEQYF.

This sequence joins TRBV9 and TRBJ2-5; D remains unclear. The ends were cut back, 0 bases at V and 5 bases at J, with 8 bases in the middle. Germline CDR1 SGDLS, CDR2 YYNGEE. The CDR3 runs to 13 residues. The CDR3 DNA reads TGTGCCAGCAGCGTAGCTACCGGCGAGACCCAGTACTTC. Protein: CASSVATGETQYF.

This clone was picked up a small number of times. This chain connects TRBV7-9 to TRBJ2-3; no firm D call. This CDR3 has 16 residues. V was trimmed by 2 bases and J by 0 bases, leaving 12 bases between them. Germline V lookup: CDR1 SEHNR, CDR2 FQNEAQ (reference sequence). DNA for the CDR3: TGTGCCAGCAGCTTATTCGGAGCTGCTAGCACAGATACGCAGTATTTT. Its protein is CASSLFGAASTDTQYF.

This clone has just a few counts. CDR3 loop: CASSSRGVDAEQYF. As DNA, the CDR3 is TGTGCCAGCAGCTCCCGCGGGGTAGACGCCGAGCAGTACTTC. This chain connects TRBV9 to TRBJ2-7; D possibly corresponds to TRBD2 (6 bases). V was shortened by 4 bases and J by 6 bases, with 17 bases between the two germline ends. CDR3 length: 14 residues. Germline-derived CDR1 and CDR2 are SGDLS and YYNGEE.

The V gene is TRBV30, the J gene TRBJ1-1; maybe TRBD1 (5 bases). Trimming took off 1 base at V and 3 bases at J, with 9 bases between the two ends. The CDR3 loop spans 13 amino acids. Germline V gene data show CDR1 as GTSNPN and CDR2 as SVGIG (reference sequence). CDR3 nucleotides: TGTGCCTGGAGTGGGGGGGTTCACACTGAAGCTTTCTTT. Its translation is CAWSGGVHTEAFF.

This chain links TRBV30 with TRBJ1-5; D ambiguous. With 0 bases removed from V and 3 bases from J, the gap between germline ends came to 12 bases. Germline V gene sequence: CDR1 GTSNPN, CDR2 SVGIG (reference sequence). This CDR3 spans 15 amino acids. The CDR3 loop reads CAWSVLGQLNQPQHF. The CDR3 coding sequence is TGTGCCTGGAGTGTACTTGGTCAGCTCAATCAGCCCCAGCATTTT.

The rearrangement joins TRBV28 to TRBJ1-2; D call uncertain. Per germline, CDR1 MDHEN and CDR2 SYDVKM. The CDR3 runs 13 residues. V lost 7 bases to trimming and J lost 2 bases, with 11 bases between them. CDR3 residues: CASKGNRNYGYTF. CDR3 coding DNA: TGTGCCAGCAAGGGCAACCGGAACTATGGCTACACCTTC.

This clone was observed a handful of times. The gene calls are TRBV5-1 and TRBJ2-7; 11 bases map to TRBD1. Germline V gene data show CDR1 as SGHRS and CDR2 as YFSETQ. J lost 4 bases, V lost 4 bases, and 4 bases had no gene match. The CDR3 runs to 14 residues. This CDR3 is CASSPGQGVYEQYF. In nucleotides, the CDR3 is TGCGCCAGCAGCCCGGGACAGGGGGTTTACGAGCAGTACTTC.

CDR3 DNA sequence: TGTGCCTGGAGTGTATGGATTTCGAACACTGAAGCTTTCTTT. Translating it yields CAWSVWISNTEAFF. V gene TRBV30 combines with J gene TRBJ1-1; D unclear. The CDR3 is made up of 14 amino acids. CDR1 and CDR2 from the germline V gene are GTSNPN and SVGIG (reference sequence). Trimming left V 0 bases short and J 1 base short, with 9 bases between.

This clone occurred a few times. This sequence joins TRBV7-2 and TRBJ2-1, with 7 bases fitting TRBD2. Unmatched junction bases numbered 7, after V lost 1 base and J lost 7 bases. Per the germline V gene, CDR1 is SGHTA and CDR2 is FQGNSA. This CDR3 comprises 15 residues. The CDR3 here is CASSLVRGSGNEQFF. The CDR3 region has the DNA TGTGCCAGCAGCTTAGTGCGCGGGAGTGGTAATGAGCAGTTCTTC. Together with reference TRBV7-2 and TRBJ2-1, the CDR3 gives the full variable domain: GAGVSQSPSNKVTEKGKDVELRCDPISGHTALYWYRQSLGQGLEFLIYFQGNSAPDKSGLPSDRFSAERTGGSVSTLTIQRTQQEDSAVYLCASSLVRGSGNEQFFGPGTRLTVL.

Only a few counts were recorded for this clone. Other DNA sequences in the same sample also yield this CDR3. The chain links TRBV30 to TRBJ2-5; D remains unclear. CDR1 is GTSNPN, CDR2 SVGIG, per germline (reference sequence). The CDR3 loop spans 11 amino acids. V shed 0 bases and J shed 1 base, with 0 bases lying between them. CDR3 in DNA: TGTGCCTGGAGTGTCCAAGAGACCCAGTACTTC. The encoded protein is CAWSVQETQYF.

This clone was seen a handful of times. This CDR3 is also generated by other DNA sequences in the sample. The rearrangement links TRBV30 to TRBJ1-1; D is uncertain. V was cut by 0 bases and J by 4 bases, with 6 bases left in between. The CDR3 covers 12 residues. Germline-derived CDR1 and CDR2 are GTSNPN and SVGIG (reference sequence). This CDR3 reads CAWSVGPTEAFF. CDR3 sequence (DNA): TGTGCCTGGAGTGTAGGCCCCACTGAAGCTTTCTTT. The full variable domain, with the rest looked up from reference TRBV30 and TRBJ1-1, is SQTIHQWPATLVQPVGSPLSLECTVEGTSNPNLYWYRQAAGRGLQLLFYSVGIGQISSEVPQNLSASRPQDRQFILSSKKLLLSDSGFYLCAWSVGPTEAFFGQGTRLTVV.